This record looks at one T cell receptor beta chain sequence and its context. Antigen unknown. TCRdb re-called the 5' RACE reads; every CDR3 protein appears as one record, without DNA. The sample holds approximately 400,000 distinct CDR3 sequences. These data originate in a study of monozygotic twins with inflammatory bowel disease. There are 15 residues in the CDR3. CDR1 and CDR2 from the germline V gene are DFQATT and SNEGSKA (reference sequence). Study-wide findings and caveats: IBD patients exhibited fewer clonotypes shared with other individuals than healthy twins, particularly with disease activity.

Sequences were obtained from blood. The chain has TRBV20-1 and TRBJ2-1; no DNA is available, so the TRBD1 call from TCRdb remains unchecked. The clonotype was recovered from a human donor with ulcerative colitis or Crohn's disease, or a healthy co-twin of an affected twin (not recorded which). The CDR3 region is CSLTGAKGSDNEQFF.